These T cell receptor beta chains were read from a single sample in a study of cytomegalovirus exposure and HLA in healthy donors. TCRdb keeps only in-frame clones here, not all; method: immunoSEQ multiplex PCR. The sample records approximately 160,000 clones, almost 85% being singletons. Sequenced: PBMCs. These receptor sequences come from a man younger than 40 in good health and CMV-seropositive. Each CDR3 is given with its conserved first and last residue. D genes are given only for firm matches. Not all rows give a size; the values are once, few, many and, for expanded clones, a class.

v_call	j_call	clone_size	d_call	cdr3_aa	cdr3_nt
TRBV15	TRBJ1-1	-	-	CATSRDEGTEAFF	TGTGCCACCAGCAGAGATGAGGGTACTGAAGCTTTCTTT
TRBV28	TRBJ2-7	-	TRBD1	CASSAGTGQFNEQYF	TGTGCCAGCAGTGCGGGGACAGGGCAATTCAACGAGCAGTACTTC
TRBV29-1	TRBJ2-7	-	TRBD1	CSVELGDRGAYEQYF	TGCAGCGTTGAGCTTGGGGACAGGGGGGCCTACGAGCAGTACTTC
TRBV2	TRBJ2-2	-	-	CASMEGNGELFF	TGTGCCAGCATGGAGGGGAACGGGGAGCTGTTTTTT
TRBV9	TRBJ2-1	once	-	CASSVPGYEQFF	TGTGCCAGCAGCGTGCCGGGATATGAGCAGTTCTTC
TRBV27	TRBJ1-3	few	-	CASRAQSPGNTIYF	TGTGCCAGCAGAGCGCAGTCACCTGGAAACACCATATATTTT
TRBV7-6	TRBJ2-3	-	TRBD2	CASSSGTSGFTDTQYF	TGTGCCAGCAGCTCCGGGACTAGCGGATTCACAGATACGCAGTATTTT
TRBV30	TRBJ1-1	few	-	CAWKAGARAFF	TGTGCCTGGAAGGCGGGGGCGCGAGCTTTCTTT
TRBV5-4	TRBJ2-7	-	-	CASSTTGSLSYEQYF	TGTGCCAGCAGCACTACAGGGTCCCTCTCCTACGAGCAGTACTTC
TRBV7-2	TRBJ2-7	-	TRBD1	CASSPGTAREQYF	TGTGCCAGCTCCCCAGGGACAGCCAGAGAGCAGTACTTC
TRBV28	TRBJ2-7	-	TRBD2	CASSLAGEGYF	TGTGCCAGCAGTCTAGCGGGAGAGGGGTACTTC
TRBV10-3	TRBJ2-7	-	TRBD2	CAISESTSGRDTLYEQYF	TGTGCCATCAGTGAGTCGACTAGCGGGAGGGATACCCTATACGAGCAGTACTTC
TRBV9	TRBJ2-1	-	TRBD2	CASSVDWLAGSYNEQFF	TGTGCCAGCAGCGTAGATTGGCTAGCGGGTTCCTACAATGAGCAGTTCTTC
TRBV28	TRBJ1-2	-	-	CASTPGDINNYGYTF	TGTGCCAGCACCCCCGGGGACATCAATAACTATGGCTACACCTTC
TRBV15	TRBJ2-7	-	-	CATSRDEVGAIYEQYF	TGTGCCACCAGCAGAGATGAGGTAGGGGCGATCTACGAGCAGTACTTC
TRBV4-1	TRBJ2-7	-	-	CASSQEGGIRPYEQYF	TGCGCCAGCAGCCAAGAGGGGGGAATTAGGCCCTACGAGCAGTACTTC
TRBV15	TRBJ2-7	once	-	CATSDGTYEQYF	TGTGCCACCAGCGACGGGACCTACGAGCAGTACTTC
TRBV2	TRBJ2-7	-	TRBD2	CASMGLAEAYEQYF	TGTGCCAGCATGGGGCTAGCGGAGGCCTACGAGCAGTACTTC
TRBV29-1	TRBJ1-2	-	TRBD1	CSAGDRGDYTF	TGCAGCGCCGGGGACAGGGGGGACTACACCTTC
TRBV28	TRBJ2-1	-	-	CAITPGGARALSDEQFF	TGTGCCATCACGCCTGGCGGGGCCAGGGCCCTCAGCGATGAGCAGTTCTTC
TRBV16	TRBJ1-2	-	-	CASSQSAGLKDYGYTF	TGTGCCAGCAGCCAATCGGCAGGGCTGAAGGACTATGGCTACACCTTC
TRBV29-1	TRBJ2-5	-	TRBD2	CSVRREGPETQYF	TGCAGCGTGCGAAGGGAGGGCCCAGAGACCCAGTACTTC
TRBV7-6	TRBJ2-5	-	-	CASSLGSGIQETQYF	TGTGCCAGCAGCTTGGGGTCGGGAATCCAAGAGACCCAGTACTTC
TRBV6-5	TRBJ2-7	once	-	CASSYRAYEQYF	TGTGCCAGCAGTTACAGAGCCTACGAGCAGTACTTC
TRBV28	TRBJ2-7	-	-	CASSLIQGRSYEQYF	TGTGCCAGCAGTTTAATACAGGGACGGTCCTACGAGCAGTACTTC
TRBV28	TRBJ2-7	-	TRBD1	CASRGTGGSEQYF	TGTGCCAGCAGAGGGACAGGGGGCTCCGAGCAGTACTTC
TRBV28	TRBJ2-7	few	-	CASSTTLEQYF	TGTGCCAGCAGCACGACTTTAGAGCAGTACTTC
TRBV25-1	TRBJ1-4	-	-	CASSDSGGTNEKLFF	TGTGCCAGCAGTGACTCAGGAGGGACTAATGAAAAACTGTTTTTT
TRBV11-2	TRBJ1-2	-	TRBD1	CASSLVGDRGPYGYTF	TGTGCCAGCAGCTTAGTAGGGGACAGGGGTCCCTATGGCTACACCTTC
TRBV9	TRBJ2-7	once	-	CASSEGTPRREQYF	TGTGCCAGCAGCGAGGGGACACCCCGCCGCGAGCAGTACTTC
TRBV5-1	TRBJ1-2	-	-	CASSLDRANYGYTF	TGCGCCAGCAGCCTGGACAGAGCTAACTATGGCTACACCTTC
TRBV5-4	TRBJ2-7	-	TRBD1	CASSSTGFEQYF	TGTGCCAGCAGCTCGACAGGGTTCGAGCAGTACTTC
TRBV5-1	TRBJ1-4	-	-	CASSLDSGDEKLFF	TGCGCCAGCAGCTTGGATTCGGGGGATGAAAAACTGTTTTTT
TRBV18	TRBJ1-3	-	-	CASSPSGLTAGNTIYF	TGTGCCAGCTCACCGAGCGGACTTACTGCGGGAAACACCATATATTTT
TRBV10-3	TRBJ1-4	-	-	CAISDGSSGEKLFF	TGTGCCATCAGTGACGGGTCGAGCGGCGAAAAACTGTTTTTT
TRBV29-1	TRBJ1-1	-	TRBD1	CSAGQGMNTEAFF	TGCAGCGCAGGACAGGGTATGAACACTGAAGCTTTCTTT
TRBV27	TRBJ2-5	-	-	CASSLGGSWETQYF	TGTGCCAGCAGTTTAGGAGGTAGCTGGGAGACCCAGTACTTC
TRBV12-5	TRBJ2-1	-	TRBD2	CASGLVQSSGTNEQFF	TGTGCTAGTGGTTTGGTACAGTCTAGCGGTACCAATGAGCAGTTCTTC
TRBV13	TRBJ2-6	-	-	CASSPGTSGANVLTF	TGTGCCAGCAGCCCCGGGACATCTGGGGCCAACGTCCTGACTTTC
TRBV7-9	TRBJ2-7	-	TRBD2	CASNLSLAGTYEQYF	TGTGCCAGCAACCTATCACTAGCGGGAACTTACGAGCAGTACTTC
TRBV19	TRBJ1-5	-	TRBD1	CASGRQGDQPQHF	TGTGCCAGTGGAAGACAGGGCGATCAGCCCCAGCATTTT
TRBV9	TRBJ1-5	-	-	CASSVGVGDLGEPQHF	TGTGCCAGCAGCGTAGGAGTCGGGGACTTGGGAGAGCCCCAGCATTTT
TRBV7-2	TRBJ1-1	-	-	CASSLAGTHTEAFF	TGTGCCAGCAGCTTAGCGGGCACGCACACTGAAGCTTTCTTT
TRBV6-1	TRBJ2-6	-	-	CASSGLPRGTGANVLTF	TGTGCCAGCAGTGGACTCCCGCGGGGCACTGGGGCCAACGTCCTGACTTTC
TRBV6-1	TRBJ2-7	-	TRBD1	CASTEAQGISYEQYF	TGTGCCAGCACCGAGGCACAGGGGATCTCCTACGAGCAGTACTTC
TRBV5-1	TRBJ1-3	few	-	CASSLASSGNTIYF	TGCGCCAGCAGCTTGGCTTCTAGTGGAAACACCATATATTTT